This T cell receptor beta chain stems from a study of spatial heterogeneity in lung cancer. CDR1 is DFQATT, CDR2 SNEGSKA, per germline (reference sequence). The CDR3 spans 14 residues. This clonotype came up many times. TCRdb reanalysed the 5' RACE reads using MiXCR and keeps one entry per CDR3 protein. The table has roughly 39,000 distinct CDR3 sequences, approximately 6.3% seen once. Documented time point: sample taken at primary tumor resection. The receptor's source is a female donor with early-stage non-small cell lung cancer. V gene TRBV20-1 combines with J gene TRBJ1-6; no firm D call. The specimen comprised PBMCs, sampled at surgery. The CDR3 here is CSGGKSITNSPLHF. For the CDR3, the DNA is TGCAGCGGTGGCAAATCCATCACAAATTCACCCCTCCACTTT.